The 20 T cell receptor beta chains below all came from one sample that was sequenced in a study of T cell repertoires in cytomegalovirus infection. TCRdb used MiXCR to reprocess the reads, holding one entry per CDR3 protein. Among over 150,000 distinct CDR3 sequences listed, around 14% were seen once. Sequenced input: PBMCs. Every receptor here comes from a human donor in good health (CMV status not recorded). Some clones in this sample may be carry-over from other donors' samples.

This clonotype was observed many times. This CDR3 is CASSEWGRLQETQYF. CDR3 in DNA: TGTGCCAGCAGTGAATGGGGACGGCTACAAGAGACCCAGTACTTC. This rearrangement joins TRBV6-1 to TRBJ2-5, with D possibly being TRBD1 or TRBD2 (5 bases each). V was clipped by 2 bases and J by 2 bases, with 12 bases between them. The germline gives CDR1 MNHNS, CDR2 SASEGT. CDR3 length: 15 residues.

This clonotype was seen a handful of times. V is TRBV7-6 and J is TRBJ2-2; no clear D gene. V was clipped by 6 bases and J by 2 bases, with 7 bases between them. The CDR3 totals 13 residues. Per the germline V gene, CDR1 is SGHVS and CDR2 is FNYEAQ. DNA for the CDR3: TGTGCCAGCAGAGAAGACAACACCGGGGAGCTGTTTTTT. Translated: CASREDNTGELFF.

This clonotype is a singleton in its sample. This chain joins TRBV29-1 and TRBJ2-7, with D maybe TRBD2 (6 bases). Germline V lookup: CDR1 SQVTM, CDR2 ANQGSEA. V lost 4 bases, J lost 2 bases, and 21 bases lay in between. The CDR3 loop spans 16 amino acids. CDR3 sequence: CSVAGKGDFTTYEQYF. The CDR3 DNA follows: TGCAGCGTTGCCGGAAAAGGGGACTTTACGACCTACGAGCAGTACTTC.

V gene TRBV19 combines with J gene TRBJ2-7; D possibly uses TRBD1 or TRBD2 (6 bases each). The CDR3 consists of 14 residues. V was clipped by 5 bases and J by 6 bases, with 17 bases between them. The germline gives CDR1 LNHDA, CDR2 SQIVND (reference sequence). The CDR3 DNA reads TGTGCCAGTAGTGTTGGGGGGCTCAGTACCGAGCAGTACTTC. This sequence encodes CASSVGGLSTEQYF. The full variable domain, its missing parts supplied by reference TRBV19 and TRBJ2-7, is DGGITQSPKYLFRKEGQNVTLSCEQNLNHDAMYWYRQDPGQGLRLIYYSQIVNDFQKGDIAEGYSVSREKKESFPLTVTSAQKNPTAFYLCASSVGGLSTEQYFGPGTRLTVT.

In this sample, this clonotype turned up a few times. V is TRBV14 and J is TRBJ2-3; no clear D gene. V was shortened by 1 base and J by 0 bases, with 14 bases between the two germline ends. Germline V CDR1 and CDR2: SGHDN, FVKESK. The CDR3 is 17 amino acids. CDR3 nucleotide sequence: TGTGCCAGCAGCCAAGGGGGAAAACAGAGAAGCACAGATACGCAGTATTTT. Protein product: CASSQGGKQRSTDTQYF.

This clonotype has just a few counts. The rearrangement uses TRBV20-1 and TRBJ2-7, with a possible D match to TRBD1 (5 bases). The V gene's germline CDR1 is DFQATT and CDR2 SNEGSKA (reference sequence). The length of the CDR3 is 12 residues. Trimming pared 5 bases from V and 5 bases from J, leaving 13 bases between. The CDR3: CSAPGNLDEQYF. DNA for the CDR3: TGCAGTGCTCCAGGGAATTTAGACGAGCAGTACTTC.

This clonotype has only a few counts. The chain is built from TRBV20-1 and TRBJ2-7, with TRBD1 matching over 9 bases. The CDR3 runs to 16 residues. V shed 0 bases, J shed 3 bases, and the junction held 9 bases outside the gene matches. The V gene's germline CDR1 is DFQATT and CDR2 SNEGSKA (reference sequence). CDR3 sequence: CSARDLFGQGNYEQYF. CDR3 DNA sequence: TGCAGTGCTAGAGATTTGTTCGGACAGGGGAACTACGAGCAGTACTTC.

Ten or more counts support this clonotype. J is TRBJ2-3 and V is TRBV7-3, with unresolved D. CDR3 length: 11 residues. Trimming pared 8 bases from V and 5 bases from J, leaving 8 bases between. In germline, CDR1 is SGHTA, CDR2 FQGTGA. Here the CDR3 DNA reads TGTGCCAGCGGGCGTGGAGATACGCAGTATTTT. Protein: CASGRGDTQYF.

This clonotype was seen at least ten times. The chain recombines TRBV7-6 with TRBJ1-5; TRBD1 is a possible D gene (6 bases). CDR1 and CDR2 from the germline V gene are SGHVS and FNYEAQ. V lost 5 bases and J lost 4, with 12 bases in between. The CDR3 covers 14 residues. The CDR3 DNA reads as TGTGCCAGCAGCGGGCAGGGGAGTAATCAGCCCCAGCATTTT. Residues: CASSGQGSNQPQHF.

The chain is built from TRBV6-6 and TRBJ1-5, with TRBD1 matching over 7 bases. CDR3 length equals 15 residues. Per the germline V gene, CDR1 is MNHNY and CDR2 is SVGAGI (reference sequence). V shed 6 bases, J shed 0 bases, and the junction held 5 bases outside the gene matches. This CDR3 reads CASSLGQVSNQPQHF. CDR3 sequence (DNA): TGTGCCAGCAGCCTTGGACAGGTTAGCAATCAGCCCCAGCATTTT.

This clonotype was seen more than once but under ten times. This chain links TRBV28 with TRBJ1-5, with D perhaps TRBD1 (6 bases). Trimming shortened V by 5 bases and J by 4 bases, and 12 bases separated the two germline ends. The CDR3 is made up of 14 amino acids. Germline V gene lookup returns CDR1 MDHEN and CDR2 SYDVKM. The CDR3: CASSIIQGNQPQHF. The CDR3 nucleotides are TGTGCCAGCAGTATTATACAGGGAAATCAGCCCCAGCATTTT.

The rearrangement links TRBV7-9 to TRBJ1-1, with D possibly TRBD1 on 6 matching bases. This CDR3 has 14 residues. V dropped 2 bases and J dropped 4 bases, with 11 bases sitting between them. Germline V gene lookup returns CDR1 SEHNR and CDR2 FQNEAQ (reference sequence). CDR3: CASSLLQGSTEAFF. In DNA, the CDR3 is TGTGCCAGCAGCTTATTACAGGGTAGCACTGAAGCTTTCTTT.

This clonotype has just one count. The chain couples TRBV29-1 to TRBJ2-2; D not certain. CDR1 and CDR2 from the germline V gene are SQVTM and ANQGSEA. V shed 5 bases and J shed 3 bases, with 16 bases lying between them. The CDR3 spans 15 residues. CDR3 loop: CSVLSVGGDTGELFF. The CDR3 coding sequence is TGCAGCGTTCTTAGTGTAGGCGGAGACACCGGGGAGCTGTTTTTT.

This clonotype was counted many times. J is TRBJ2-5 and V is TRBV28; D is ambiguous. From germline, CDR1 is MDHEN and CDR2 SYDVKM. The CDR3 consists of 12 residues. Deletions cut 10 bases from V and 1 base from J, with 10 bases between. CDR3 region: CATISGQETQYF. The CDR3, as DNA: TGTGCCACCATAAGTGGCCAAGAGACCCAGTACTTC.

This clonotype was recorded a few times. CDR3 DNA: TGTGCCATTTCCGGTGGACGGGAGAGTCAGCCCCAGCATTTT. Translation gives CAISGGRESQPQHF. This chain joins TRBV10-3 and TRBJ1-5; D is undetermined. Deletions cut 9 bases from V and 6 bases from J, with 18 bases between. CDR1 is ENHRY, CDR2 SYGVKD, per germline. CDR3 length: 14 amino acids.

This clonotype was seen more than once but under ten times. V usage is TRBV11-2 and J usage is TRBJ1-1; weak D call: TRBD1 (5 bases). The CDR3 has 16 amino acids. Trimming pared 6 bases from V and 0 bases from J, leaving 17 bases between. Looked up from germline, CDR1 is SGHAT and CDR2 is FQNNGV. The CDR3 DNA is TGTGCCAGCAGATCCCCGGGACGAAAATTGAACACTGAAGCTTTCTTT. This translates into CASRSPGRKLNTEAFF.

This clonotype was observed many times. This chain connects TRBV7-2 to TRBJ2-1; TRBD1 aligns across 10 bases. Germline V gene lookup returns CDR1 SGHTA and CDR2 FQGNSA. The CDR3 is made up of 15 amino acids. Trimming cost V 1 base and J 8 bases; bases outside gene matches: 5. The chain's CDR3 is CASSLDGTGVDEQFF. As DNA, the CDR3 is TGTGCCAGCAGCTTAGACGGGACAGGGGTGGATGAGCAGTTCTTC.

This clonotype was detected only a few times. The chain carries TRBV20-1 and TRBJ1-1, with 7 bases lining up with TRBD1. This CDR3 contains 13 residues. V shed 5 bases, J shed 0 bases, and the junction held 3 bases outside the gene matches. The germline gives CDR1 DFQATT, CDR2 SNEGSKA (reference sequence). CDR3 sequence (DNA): TGCAGTGCTTACGACAGGGTGAACACTGAAGCTTTCTTT. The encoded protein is CSAYDRVNTEAFF.

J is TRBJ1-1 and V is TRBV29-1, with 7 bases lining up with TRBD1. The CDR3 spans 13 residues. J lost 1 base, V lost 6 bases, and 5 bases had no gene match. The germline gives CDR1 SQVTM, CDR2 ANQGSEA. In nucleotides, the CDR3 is TGCAGCGTGCGACAGGGCTGGAACACTGAAGCTTTCTTT. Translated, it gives CSVRQGWNTEAFF.

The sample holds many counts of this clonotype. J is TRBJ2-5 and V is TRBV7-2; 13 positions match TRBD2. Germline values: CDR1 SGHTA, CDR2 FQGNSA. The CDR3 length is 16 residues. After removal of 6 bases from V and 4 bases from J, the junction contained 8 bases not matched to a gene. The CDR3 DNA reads TGTGCCAGCAGAAGAGGACTAGCGGGAGAGGGAGAGACCCAGTACTTC. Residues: CASRRGLAGEGETQYF.